The present TCR beta chain was sequenced within a study of T cells in Graves' hyperthyroidism and ophthalmopathy. Hyperthyroidism of Graves' type that showed no ophthalmopathy progression within 18 months was stable. Diagnoses were established using clinical symptoms, serum thyroxine and TRAb, thyroid ultrasound and orbital computed tomography. PBMCs came from around 9.7 ml fresh peripheral blood. Points on this clonotype: Its specificity is unknown.

Overall study findings and caveats: Most expanded thyroid clonotypes above 0.001 also appeared in blood.

Amplification targeted TCR beta CDR3 regions from RNA transcripts. TCR CDR3 regions were first amplified by RT-PCR with HTBI primers. Via MiXCR, TCRdb re-called the multiplex PCR reads, giving one row per CDR3 protein. The sample lists over 300,000 distinct CDR3 sequences, roughly 13% seen once, with 11% in the top ten. Sample: blood. The clonotype originates from a woman aged 55-69 years with Graves' hyperthyroidism.

This CDR3 reads CASSRAGTQNYGYTF. Written as DNA, the CDR3 is TGTGCCAGCAGCCGAGCCGGGACACAAAACTATGGCTACACCTTC. J is TRBJ1-2 and V is TRBV3-1; possible D gene TRBD1, 6 bases. V lost 4 bases and J lost 2, with 14 bases in between. The germline V gene encodes CDR1 LGHDT and CDR2 YNNKEL (reference sequence). This CDR3 is 15 amino acids long. Based on the CDR3 plus reference TRBV3-1 and TRBJ1-2, the full variable domain is DTAVSQTPKYLVTQMGNDKSIKCEQNLGHDTMYWYKQDSKKFLKIMFSYNNKELIINETVPNRFSPKSPDKAHLNLHINSLELGDSAVYFCASSRAGTQNYGYTFGSGTRLTVV.